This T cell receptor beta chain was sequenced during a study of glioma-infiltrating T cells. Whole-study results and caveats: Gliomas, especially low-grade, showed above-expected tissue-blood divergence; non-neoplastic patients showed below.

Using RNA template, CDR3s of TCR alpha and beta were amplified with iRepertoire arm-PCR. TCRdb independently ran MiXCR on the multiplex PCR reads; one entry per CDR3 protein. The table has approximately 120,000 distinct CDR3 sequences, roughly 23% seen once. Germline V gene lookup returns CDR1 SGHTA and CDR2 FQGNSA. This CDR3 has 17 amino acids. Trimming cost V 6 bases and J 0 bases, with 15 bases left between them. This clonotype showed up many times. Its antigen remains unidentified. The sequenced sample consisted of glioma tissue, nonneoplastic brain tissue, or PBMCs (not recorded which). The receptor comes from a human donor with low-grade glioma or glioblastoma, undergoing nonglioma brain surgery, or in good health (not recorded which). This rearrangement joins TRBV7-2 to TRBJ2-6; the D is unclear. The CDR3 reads CASSPTVLLSGANVLTF. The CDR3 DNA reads TGTGCCAGCAGTCCAACCGTCCTTCTCTCTGGGGCCAACGTCCTGACTTTC.